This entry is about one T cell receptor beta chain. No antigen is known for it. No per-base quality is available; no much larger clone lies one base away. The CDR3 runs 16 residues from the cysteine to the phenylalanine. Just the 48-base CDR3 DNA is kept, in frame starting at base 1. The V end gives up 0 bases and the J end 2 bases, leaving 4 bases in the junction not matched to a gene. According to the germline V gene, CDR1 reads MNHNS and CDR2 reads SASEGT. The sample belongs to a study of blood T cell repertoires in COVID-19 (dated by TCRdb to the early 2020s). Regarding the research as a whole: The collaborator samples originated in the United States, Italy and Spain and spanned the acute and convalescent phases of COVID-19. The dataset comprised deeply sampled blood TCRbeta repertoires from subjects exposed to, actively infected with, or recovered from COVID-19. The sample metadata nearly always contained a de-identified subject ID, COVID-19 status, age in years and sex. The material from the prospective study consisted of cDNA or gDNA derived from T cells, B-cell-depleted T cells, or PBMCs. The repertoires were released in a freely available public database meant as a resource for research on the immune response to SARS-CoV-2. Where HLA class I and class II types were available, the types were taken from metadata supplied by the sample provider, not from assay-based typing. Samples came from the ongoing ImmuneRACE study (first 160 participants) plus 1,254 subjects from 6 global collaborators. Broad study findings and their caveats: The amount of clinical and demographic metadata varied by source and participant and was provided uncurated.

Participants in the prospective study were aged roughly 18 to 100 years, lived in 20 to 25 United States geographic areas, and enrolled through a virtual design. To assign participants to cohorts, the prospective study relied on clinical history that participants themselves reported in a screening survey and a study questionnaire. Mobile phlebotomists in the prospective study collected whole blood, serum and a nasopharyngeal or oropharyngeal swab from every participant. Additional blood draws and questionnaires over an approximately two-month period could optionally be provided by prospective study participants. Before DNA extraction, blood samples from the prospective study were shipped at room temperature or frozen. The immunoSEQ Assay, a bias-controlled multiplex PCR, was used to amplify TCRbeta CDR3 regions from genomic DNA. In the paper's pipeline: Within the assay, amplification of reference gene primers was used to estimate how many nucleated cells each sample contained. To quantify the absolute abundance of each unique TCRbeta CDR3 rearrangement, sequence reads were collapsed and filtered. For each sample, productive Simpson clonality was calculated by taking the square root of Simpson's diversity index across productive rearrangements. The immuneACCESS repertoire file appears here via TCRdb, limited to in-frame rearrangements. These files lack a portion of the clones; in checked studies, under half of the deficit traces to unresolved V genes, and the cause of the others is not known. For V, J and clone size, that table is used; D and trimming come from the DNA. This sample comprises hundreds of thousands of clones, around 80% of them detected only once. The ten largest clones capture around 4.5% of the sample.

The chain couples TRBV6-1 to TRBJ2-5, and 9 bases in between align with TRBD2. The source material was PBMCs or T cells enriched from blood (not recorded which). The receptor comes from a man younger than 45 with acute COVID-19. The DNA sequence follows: TGTGCCAGCAGTGAAGCTGGCGGGGGGGTTCAAGAGACCCAGTACTTC. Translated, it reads CASSEAGGGVQETQYF.